A selection of T cell receptor beta chains follows, all from one sample in a study of shared clonotypes between healthy human individuals. TCRdb keeps only in-frame clones here, not all; method: immunoSEQ multiplex PCR. Among 1.6 million or so clones listed, approximately 98.5% were seen once. Sequencing used naive CD4+ T cells sorted from blood. These receptors originate from a man younger than 45 in good health. CDR3s include the opening cysteine and the closing phenylalanine or tryptophan. D genes are given only for firm matches. Only some rows state a clone size, as once, few, many or a class for expanded clones.

v_gene	j_gene	abundance	d_gene	CDR3aa	CDR3nt
TRBV11-2	TRBJ1-2	NA	TRBD1	CASSSLDRVRGYTF	TGTGCCAGCAGCTCGTTGGACAGGGTGCGTGGCTACACCTTC
TRBV5-1	TRBJ1-1	NA	NA	CASSVFGDTEAFF	TGCGCCAGCAGCGTGTTCGGGGACACTGAAGCTTTCTTT
TRBV4-1	TRBJ2-1	NA	NA	CASSQERVGTYNEQFF	TGCGCCAGCAGCCAAGAGAGGGTGGGGACCTACAATGAGCAGTTCTTC
TRBV4-1	TRBJ2-1	NA	TRBD1	CASSQVVGQGHNEQFF	TGCGCCAGCAGCCAAGTCGTGGGACAGGGGCACAATGAGCAGTTCTTC
TRBV18	TRBJ2-1	NA	TRBD2	CASSQVLAGGNEQFF	TGTGCCAGCTCACAGGTTCTAGCGGGAGGCAATGAGCAGTTCTTC
TRBV18	TRBJ1-5	NA	TRBD1	CASSTQGASNQPQHF	TGTGCCAGCTCAACTCAGGGGGCAAGCAATCAGCCCCAGCATTTT
TRBV29-1	TRBJ2-3	NA	NA	CSVGAADTQYF	TGCAGCGTTGGGGCGGCAGATACGCAGTATTTT
TRBV2	TRBJ1-1	once	NA	CASSDRGGGNTEAFF	TGTGCCAGCAGTGACAGGGGTGGCGGGAACACTGAAGCTTTCTTT
TRBV5-1	TRBJ2-1	NA	NA	CASSRVGNEQFF	TGCGCCAGCAGCCGGGTAGGCAATGAGCAGTTCTTC
TRBV9	TRBJ2-7	NA	TRBD2	CASSVGASGSTYEQYF	TGTGCCAGCAGCGTAGGGGCTAGCGGGAGTACCTACGAGCAGTACTTC
TRBV5-5	TRBJ2-3	NA	NA	CASSPPGFGVRDTQYF	TGTGCCAGCAGCCCCCCGGGCTTTGGGGTCAGGGATACGCAGTATTTT
TRBV18	TRBJ2-7	NA	NA	CASSPGVPYEQYF	TGTGCCAGCTCACCAGGGGTGCCCTACGAGCAGTACTTC
TRBV7-2	TRBJ2-2	NA	NA	CASPAGELFF	TGTGCCAGCCCAGCTGGGGAGCTGTTTTTT
TRBV27	TRBJ2-5	NA	NA	CASSFTMGRLETQYF	TGTGCCAGCAGTTTCACCATGGGTCGCCTAGAGACCCAGTACTTC
TRBV28	TRBJ2-3	NA	NA	CASAQERGTDTQYF	TGTGCCAGCGCCCAGGAGCGAGGTACAGATACGCAGTATTTT
TRBV6-5	TRBJ2-3	few	TRBD2	CASSYGLAGGPDTQYF	TGTGCCAGCAGTTACGGACTAGCGGGAGGGCCAGATACGCAGTATTTT
TRBV19	TRBJ1-2	NA	NA	CASQANYGYTF	TGTGCCAGTCAGGCAAACTATGGCTACACCTTC
TRBV4-1	TRBJ2-7	NA	NA	CASSQAVAYEQYF	TGCGCCAGCAGCCAAGCCGTTGCCTACGAGCAGTACTTC
TRBV2	TRBJ2-2	NA	TRBD1	CASRVITGAGELFF	TGTGCCAGCAGGGTGATAACAGGGGCCGGGGAGCTGTTTTTT
TRBV18	TRBJ2-1	NA	TRBD2	CASSLLAGGFINEQFF	TGTGCCAGCTCACTCCTAGCGGGAGGGTTTATAAATGAGCAGTTCTTC
TRBV2	TRBJ1-1	NA	NA	CATNGQPDTEAFF	TGTGCCACCAACGGACAGCCCGACACTGAAGCTTTCTTT
TRBV18	TRBJ2-3	NA	NA	CASSPLPGTRGSGTDTQYF	TGTGCCAGCTCACCATTGCCGGGAACTAGGGGGTCGGGCACAGATACGCAGTATTTT
TRBV18	TRBJ2-1	NA	TRBD1	CASSPGQGYNEQFF	TGTGCCAGCTCACCGGGACAGGGATACAATGAGCAGTTCTTC
TRBV6-1	TRBJ1-5	once	TRBD1	CASSRGTDSNQPQHF	TGTGCCAGCAGCCGCGGGACAGATAGCAATCAGCCCCAGCATTTT
TRBV11-2	TRBJ1-2	NA	NA	CASSPPMVQGGGYTF	TGTGCCAGCAGCCCGCCAATGGTACAGGGTGGTGGCTACACCTTC
TRBV6-5	TRBJ2-1	NA	NA	CASSFAGTQEQFF	TGTGCCAGCAGTTTCGCCGGGACCCAAGAGCAGTTCTTC
TRBV28	TRBJ1-5	NA	NA	CASGGQPQHF	TGTGCCAGCGGGGGTCAGCCCCAGCATTTT
TRBV29-1	TRBJ1-2	NA	TRBD1	CSVEPTGSYGYTF	TGCAGCGTTGAACCGACAGGGTCCTATGGCTACACCTTC
TRBV7-6	TRBJ2-1	NA	TRBD2	CASRRTSGTLSSYNEQFF	TGTGCCAGCAGGCGGACTAGCGGGACTTTGAGCTCCTACAATGAGCAGTTCTTC
TRBV27	TRBJ1-4	NA	NA	CASSLQVDHEKLFF	TGTGCCAGCAGTTTACAGGTAGACCATGAAAAACTGTTTTTT
TRBV5-4	TRBJ2-6	NA	NA	CASSLRGSGANVLTF	TGTGCCAGCAGCCTGCGGGGCTCTGGGGCCAACGTCCTGACTTTC
TRBV2	TRBJ1-5	NA	TRBD1	CASRGQGGQPQHF	TGTGCCAGCAGAGGACAGGGTGGTCAGCCCCAGCATTTT
TRBV25-1	TRBJ2-3	once	NA	CASSPTGTDTQYF	TGTGCCAGCAGTCCGACAGGCACAGATACGCAGTATTTT
TRBV4-1	TRBJ2-3	NA	NA	CASSQARGIIPDTQYF	TGCGCCAGCAGCCAAGCCCGGGGCATTATTCCGGATACGCAGTATTTT
TRBV5-1	TRBJ2-2	NA	NA	CASSLTYFVFGSNTGELFF	TGCGCCAGCAGCTTGACCTACTTTGTGTTCGGGTCGAACACCGGGGAGCTGTTTTTT
TRBV6-1	TRBJ2-5	NA	NA	CASSPRPREETQYF	TGTGCCAGCAGCCCCAGGCCCAGGGAGGAGACCCAGTACTTC
TRBV20-1	TRBJ2-1	NA	NA	CSARSDNEQFF	TGCAGTGCTAGATCCGACAATGAGCAGTTCTTC
TRBV7-9	TRBJ2-2	NA	TRBD2	CASSLPGLATGELFF	TGTGCCAGCAGCTTGCCGGGACTAGCCACCGGGGAGCTGTTTTTT
TRBV7-9	TRBJ2-7	NA	NA	CASSPYYEQYF	TGTGCCAGCAGCCCTTACTACGAGCAGTACTTC
TRBV5-1	TRBJ2-1	NA	TRBD1	CASRTQQGNDEQFF	TGCGCCAGCAGGACCCAACAGGGGAACGATGAGCAGTTCTTC
TRBV5-5	TRBJ1-2	NA	NA	CASSLAWALRNYGYTF	TGTGCCAGCAGCTTGGCCTGGGCCCTACGGAACTATGGCTACACCTTC
TRBV15	TRBJ2-2	NA	NA	CATSRDKLTNTGELFF	TGTGCCACCAGCAGAGACAAACTGACGAACACCGGGGAGCTGTTTTTT
TRBV5-4	TRBJ2-5	once	TRBD2	CASSLGGLAGTQYF	TGTGCCAGCAGCTTGGGGGGACTAGCAGGGACCCAGTACTTC
TRBV7-9	TRBJ1-2	NA	NA	CASSLSGDGYTF	TGTGCCAGCAGCTTATCAGGGGATGGCTACACCTTC
TRBV2	TRBJ2-5	NA	NA	CASSLDPKGETQYF	TGTGCCAGCAGTTTGGACCCTAAGGGAGAGACCCAGTACTTC